Presented here are 5 T cell receptor beta chains from one specimen sequenced in a study of T-cell reconstitution after alpha-beta-depleted transplantation in children. Unique molecular identifiers tagged the TCRbeta library. One entry per CDR3 protein, called by TCRdb with MiXCR from the PCR reads. The sample contains 700,000 to 850,000 distinct CDR3 sequences, roughly 15% of which appear only once. This material consisted of PBMCs, mostly from graft donor cells, taken 360 days after TCRalphabeta/CD19-depleted stem cell transplant. The receptors originated from a male patient aged 10 to 17 who had a stem cell transplant for acute lymphoblastic leukemia, so the T cells may come from the graft donor.

This clonotype was seen ten or more times. The chain carries TRBV12-3 or TRBV12-4 and TRBJ2-5, with TRBD1 identical over 9 bases. V lost 6 bases to trimming and J lost 5 bases; unmatched junction nucleotides: 4. The CDR3 is 13 residues long. In nucleotides, the CDR3 is TGTGCCAGCAGGACAGGGGGGTTGGAGACCCAGTACTTC. It encodes CASRTGGLETQYF.

The chain employs TRBV29-1 and TRBJ1-2, with 10 bases matching TRBD1. The CDR3 extends over 15 amino acids. Germline loops: CDR1 SQVTM, CDR2 ANQGSEA. Trimming removed 4 bases from V and 4 bases from J; junction bases left unmatched: 9. The CDR3 nucleotides read TGCAGCGTTGCCCAGAGGACAGGGGGTCTCTATGGCTACACCTTC. Its protein product is CSVAQRTGGLYGYTF.

This clonotype was picked up a small number of times. One end of the junction fails to match germline, which may point to a read error. V and J are TRBV10-2 and TRBJ2-1; 11 positions agree with TRBD2. Germline lookup yields CDR1 WSHSY and CDR2 SAAADI. The CDR3 runs 15 residues. This CDR3 reads CARSDSGTSGNEQFF. CDR3 nucleotide sequence: TGCGCCAGAAGTGATTCCGGGACTAGCGGAAATGAGCAGTTCTTC.

This clonotype has at least ten counts. This sequence joins TRBV3-1 and TRBJ2-7; 8 bases align to TRBD2. The CDR3 has 14 amino acids. V lost 4 bases to trimming and J lost 3 bases; unmatched junction nucleotides: 5. Germline V gene data show CDR1 as LGHDT and CDR2 as YNNKEL (reference sequence). CDR3 sequence (DNA): TGTGCCAGCAGCCCGGGACTAGTAGGCTACGAGCAGTACTTC. This codes for CASSPGLVGYEQYF.

The table lists this clonotype with many counts. The CDR3 sequence is CASSLEATQNTEAFF. The CDR3 coding sequence is TGTGCCAGCAGCTTAGAGGCCACCCAGAACACTGAAGCTTTCTTT. V gene TRBV7-9 combines with J gene TRBJ1-1; D uncertain. V lost 1 base to trimming and J lost 1 base, with 10 bases between them. The CDR3 covers 15 residues. Germline CDR1 is SEHNR and CDR2 is FQNEAQ (reference sequence).